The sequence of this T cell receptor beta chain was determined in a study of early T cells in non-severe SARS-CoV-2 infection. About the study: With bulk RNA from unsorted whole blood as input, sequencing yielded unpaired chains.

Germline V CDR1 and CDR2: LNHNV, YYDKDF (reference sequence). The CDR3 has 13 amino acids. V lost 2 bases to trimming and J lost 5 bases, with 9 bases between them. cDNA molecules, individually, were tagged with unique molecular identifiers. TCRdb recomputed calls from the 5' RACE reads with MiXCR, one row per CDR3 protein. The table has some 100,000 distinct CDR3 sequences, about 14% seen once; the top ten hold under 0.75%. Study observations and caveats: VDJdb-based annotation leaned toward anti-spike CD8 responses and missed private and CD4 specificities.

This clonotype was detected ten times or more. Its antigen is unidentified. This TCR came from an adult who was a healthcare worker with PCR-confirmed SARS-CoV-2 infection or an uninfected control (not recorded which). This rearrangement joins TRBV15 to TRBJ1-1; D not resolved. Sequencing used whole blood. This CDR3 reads CATSRLTITEAFF. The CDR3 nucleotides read TGTGCCACCAGCAGATTGACAATTACTGAAGCTTTCTTT.